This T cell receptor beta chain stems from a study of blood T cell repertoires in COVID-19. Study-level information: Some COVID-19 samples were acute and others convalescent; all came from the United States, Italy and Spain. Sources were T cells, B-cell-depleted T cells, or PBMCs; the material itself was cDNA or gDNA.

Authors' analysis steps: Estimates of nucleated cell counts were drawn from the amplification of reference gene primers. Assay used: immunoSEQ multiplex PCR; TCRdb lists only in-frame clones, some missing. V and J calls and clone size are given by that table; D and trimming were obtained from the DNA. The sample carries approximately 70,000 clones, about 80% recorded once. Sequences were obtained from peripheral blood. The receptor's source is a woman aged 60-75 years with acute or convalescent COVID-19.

CDR3 region: CAWSVGTSGGDTQYF. DNA of the CDR3: TGTGCCTGGTCCGTGGGGACTAGCGGGGGAGATACGCAGTATTTT. The chain recombines TRBV30 with TRBJ2-3, with 14 bases that match TRBD2. This CDR3 is built from 15 residues. V shed 5 bases and J 5 bases; nucleotides not matched to a gene: 6. CDR1 and CDR2 from the germline V gene are GTSNPN and SVGIG (reference sequence). Using reference TRBV30 and TRBJ2-3 for the parts outside the CDR3, the full variable domain is SQTIHQWPATLVQPVGSPLSLECTVEGTSNPNLYWYRQAAGRGLQLLFYSVGIGQISSEVPQNLSASRPQDRQFILSSKKLLLSDSGFYLCAWSVGTSGGDTQYFGPGTRLTVL.